Given below is one TCR beta chain in context. Each TRB amplification used roughly 240-550 ng of genomic DNA from blood. This record belongs to a study of T and B cells in COVID-19 patients. BIOMED2 TRB-A/B primer pools were used in multiplex TRB PCR. TCRdb used MiXCR to reprocess the multiplex PCR reads, holding one entry per CDR3 protein. Here the sample spans about 11,000 distinct CDR3 sequences, roughly 30% being singletons. V lost 1 base, J lost 0 bases, and 7 bases lay in between. CDR1 is LGHNA, CDR2 YSLEER, per germline. The CDR3 is 14 residues long. Sequencing was performed on blood. The genes are TRBV4-3 and TRBJ2-7; D not resolved. This sequence originates from a human donor who had recovered from COVID-19. CDR3 coding DNA: TGCGCCAGCAGCCAAGGAAGAGGCTCCTACGAGCAGTACGTC. As protein: CASSQGRGSYEQYV.